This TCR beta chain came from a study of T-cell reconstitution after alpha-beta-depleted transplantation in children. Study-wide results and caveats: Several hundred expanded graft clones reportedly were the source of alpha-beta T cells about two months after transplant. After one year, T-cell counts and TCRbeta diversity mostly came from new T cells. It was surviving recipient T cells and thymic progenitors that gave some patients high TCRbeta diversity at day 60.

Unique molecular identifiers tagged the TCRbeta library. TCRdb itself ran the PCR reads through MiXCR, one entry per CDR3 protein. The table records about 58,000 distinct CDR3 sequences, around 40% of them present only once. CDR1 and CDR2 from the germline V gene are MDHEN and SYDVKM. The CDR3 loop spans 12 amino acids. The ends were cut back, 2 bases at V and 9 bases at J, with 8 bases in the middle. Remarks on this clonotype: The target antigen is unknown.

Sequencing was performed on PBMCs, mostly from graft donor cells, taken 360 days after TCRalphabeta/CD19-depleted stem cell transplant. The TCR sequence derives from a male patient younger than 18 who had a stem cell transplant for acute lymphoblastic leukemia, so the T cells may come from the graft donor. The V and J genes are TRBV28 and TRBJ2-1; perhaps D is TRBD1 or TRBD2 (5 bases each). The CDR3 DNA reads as TGTGCCAGCAGTTTAGGGGGATCTGAGCAGTTCTTC. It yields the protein CASSLGGSEQFF.